The 9 T cell receptor beta chains in this list originate from one sample, sequenced in a study of T-cell reconstitution after alpha-beta-depleted transplantation in children. The TCRbeta library incorporated unique molecular identifiers. One entry per CDR3 protein results from TCRdb running MiXCR on the PCR reads. The sample has about 870,000 distinct CDR3 sequences, approximately 15% seen once; the top ten hold about 5%. This specimen consisted of PBMCs, mostly from graft donor cells, obtained 360 days after TCRalphabeta/CD19-depleted stem cell transplant. The receptors shown here come from a male patient aged 5 to 17 who had a stem cell transplant for acute lymphoblastic leukemia, so the T cells may come from the graft donor.

This sequence joins TRBV20-1 and TRBJ2-7, with no clear D. Per the germline V gene, CDR1 is DFQATT and CDR2 is SNEGSKA (reference sequence). The CDR3 length is 15 residues. The V gene lost 0 bases and the J gene lost 2 bases, with 14 bases spanning the gap. CDR3 in amino acids: CSARDLGSPTYEQYF. DNA of the CDR3: TGCAGTGCTAGAGATCTGGGGTCGCCTACCTACGAGCAGTACTTC.

This clonotype was recorded only once. This chain joins TRBV2 and TRBJ2-6; D unclear. Trimming took off 10 bases at V and 2 bases at J, with 12 bases between the two ends. From germline, CDR1 is SNHLY and CDR2 FYNNEI. CDR3 length equals 14 residues. This CDR3 is CATTDAPGANVLTF. The CDR3 DNA follows: TGTGCCACCACTGACGCCCCTGGGGCCAACGTCCTGACTTTC.

This chain joins TRBV6-5 and TRBJ1-2; no reliable D call. The CDR3 totals 13 residues. Germline values: CDR1 MNHEY, CDR2 SVGAGI. Trimming stripped 0 bases from V and 8 bases from J, with 10 bases between. This CDR3 is CASSYSGGSGYTF. For the CDR3, the DNA is TGTGCCAGCAGTTACTCAGGAGGGTCCGGCTACACCTTC.

This clonotype was seen more than once but under ten times. This sequence joins TRBV20-1 and TRBJ2-7; 8 bases are shared with TRBD2. V was pared by 1 base and J by 1 base, with 9 bases of the junction left unmatched. Germline loops: CDR1 DFQATT, CDR2 SNEGSKA (reference sequence). The CDR3 runs 16 residues. The CDR3 DNA follows: TGCAGTGCTAGAGTAGTTGGCGGGAGGTCTTCCTACGAGCAGTACTTC. Translating it yields CSARVVGGRSSYEQYF.

V and J are TRBV15 and TRBJ1-1, with TRBD1 identical over 9 bases. The V and J ends lost 1 base and 3 bases, in that order; junction bases with no gene match: 6. CDR1 is LNHNV and CDR2 is YYDKDF in the germline V gene (reference sequence). The CDR3 spans 16 residues. CDR3 sequence (DNA): TGTGCCACCAGCAGAGTACGACAGGGGGTTCACACTGAAGCTTTCTTT. Protein product: CATSRVRQGVHTEAFF. Full variable domain (missing parts from reference TRBV15 and TRBJ1-1): DAMVIQNPRYQVTQFGKPVTLSCSQTLNHNVMYWYQQKSSQAPKLLFHYYDKDFNNEADTPDNFQSRRPNTSFCFLDIRSPGLGDTAMYLCATSRVRQGVHTEAFFGQGTRLTVV.

This clonotype was observed a few times. The chain is built from TRBV5-1 and TRBJ2-4; weak D call: TRBD2 (6 bases). This CDR3 is built from 16 residues. Trimming stripped 2 bases from V and 0 bases from J, with 12 bases between. Germline CDR1 SGHRS, CDR2 YFSETQ. As DNA, the CDR3 is TGCGCCAGCAGCTTCGGGGACTCTCTAGCCAAAAACATTCAGTACTTC. Protein: CASSFGDSLAKNIQYF.

This clonotype was recorded a few times. The rearrangement uses TRBV7-3 and TRBJ1-2; no firm D call. Germline-derived CDR1 and CDR2 are SGHTA and FQGTGA. Trimming took off 4 bases at V and 6 bases at J, with 12 bases between the two ends. The CDR3 is 13 amino acids. CDR3 DNA sequence: TGTGCCAGCAGCTCCCTGAGAGGGAATGGCTACACCTTC. Its translation: CASSSLRGNGYTF.

A remark on this clonotype: This may be a read error: a much more frequent sequence differs by one nucleotide. This chain uses TRBV19 with TRBJ2-1; D may be TRBD2 (5 bases). Germline lookup yields CDR1 LNHDA and CDR2 SQIVND (reference sequence). V was clipped by 6 bases and J by 4 bases, with 19 bases between them. CDR3 length: 16 amino acids. CDR3 DNA: TGTGCCAGTAGCTATGGCCGGAACAGACTATACAATGAGCAGTTCTTC. It translates to CASSYGRNRLYNEQFF.

V is TRBV29-1 and J is TRBJ2-5, with TRBD1 identical over 12 bases. V lost 3 bases, J lost 5 bases, and 7 bases stayed unmatched. The CDR3 has 15 residues. In germline, CDR1 is SQVTM, CDR2 ANQGSEA. The CDR3 bases are TGCAGCGTTGATGTGGGGACAGGGGGCAGGGAGACCCAGTACTTC. It translates to CSVDVGTGGRETQYF.